A single sample is the source of the 9 T cell receptor beta chains below, sequenced in a study of Ad26.COV2.S vaccination and SARS-CoV-2 variants (dated by TCRdb to the early 2020s). Library construction relied on the immunoSEQ multiplex PCR assay. Held by TCRdb, this immuneACCESS table contains in-frame sequences only and omits some clones. Under half of the omission traces to an unresolved V gene where checked; the cause of the rest is unknown. The sample profile shows about 390,000 clones; around 92% of them were found once. In total, the top ten clones hold approximately 1.7% of the sample. In the paper's terms, the treatment or condition label means: over 15 received Ad26.COV2.S at low or high dose, single or two shots; about five received placebo; per-sample allocation not given. For vaccine and placebo recipients, repertoires were sequenced using samples collected on day 63 after the first injection.

Sequenced material: peripheral blood, taken in a trial of Ad26.COV2.S vaccine versus placebo. Receptors were obtained from a person between 18 and 65 years old who received the Ad26.COV2.S COVID-19 vaccine or a placebo.

The rearrangement uses TRBV7-6 and TRBJ1-6; D might be TRBD1 (5 bases). V shed 2 bases and J shed 8 bases, with 10 bases lying between them. There are 14 residues in the CDR3. From germline, CDR1 is SGHVS and CDR2 FNYEAQ. The CDR3: CASSLKGFYSPLHF. In DNA form, the CDR3 reads TGTGCCAGCAGCTTAAAGGGGTTCTATTCACCCCTCCACTTT.

The gene calls are TRBV29-1 and TRBJ2-7, with TRBD1 identical over 8 bases. Germline V gene data show CDR1 as SQVTM and CDR2 as ANQGSEA. V trimming: 5 bases; J trimming: 2 bases; junction bases outside the gene matches: 8. The CDR3 runs 14 residues. CDR3 nucleotides: TGCAGCGTTACGGGACAGGTGGGGGCCTACGAGCAGTACTTC. This translates into CSVTGQVGAYEQYF.

V usage is TRBV28 and J usage is TRBJ1-1; D is ambiguous. The ends were cut back, 4 bases at V and 0 bases at J, with 9 bases in the middle. The CDR3 totals 14 residues. Germline V gene lookup returns CDR1 MDHEN and CDR2 SYDVKM. The CDR3 loop is CASSYGPMNTEAFF. DNA of the CDR3: TGTGCCAGCAGTTACGGACCTATGAACACTGAAGCTTTCTTT.

The chain uses TRBV25-1 and TRBJ1-2; possibly TRBD1 for D (6 bases). The CDR3 contains 13 residues. The V end lost 6 bases, the J end lost 8 bases, and 16 bases lay between the germline ends. Germline loops: CDR1 MGHDK, CDR2 SYGVNS. CDR3 in amino acids: CASSDPRGGGYTF. The CDR3, as DNA: TGTGCCAGCAGCGACCCCAGGGGAGGAGGCTACACCTTC.

The V and J genes are TRBV4-3 and TRBJ2-7, with 8 bases aligning to TRBD2. Germline CDR1 LGHNA, CDR2 YSLEER. CDR3 length: 16 amino acids. Trimming cost V 8 bases and J 3 bases; bases outside gene matches: 15. CDR3 sequence reads: CASSSSSGGYGYEQYF. The CDR3 region has the DNA TGCGCCAGCTCTTCGAGCAGCGGGGGCTACGGCTACGAGCAGTACTTC.

This rearrangement joins TRBV28 to TRBJ1-6; no clear D gene. V was cut by 5 bases and J by 6 bases, with 14 bases left in between. Germline V gene sequence: CDR1 MDHEN, CDR2 SYDVKM. This CDR3 comprises 15 residues. Here the CDR3 reads CASSPLLELNSPLHF. In DNA form, the CDR3 reads TGTGCCAGCAGTCCGCTCCTCGAACTTAATTCACCCCTCCACTTT.

This chain joins TRBV10-3 and TRBJ2-3; D not resolved. The V gene's germline CDR1 is ENHRY and CDR2 SYGVKD. The CDR3 sequence is 15 residues long. The V end lost 3 bases, the J end lost 0 bases, and 10 bases lay between the germline ends. CDR3 nucleotides: TGTGCCATCAGTGAACACAAATCTAGCACAGATACGCAGTATTTT. This encodes CAISEHKSSTDTQYF.

This chain links TRBV7-9 with TRBJ2-3; D tentatively fits TRBD1 or TRBD2 (6 bases each). V gave up 2 bases and J gave up 1 base, with 19 bases separating them. This CDR3 contains 18 residues. Germline V gives CDR1 SEHNR, CDR2 FQNEAQ (reference sequence). CDR3 in amino acids: CASSLRGGHWLGTDTQYF. CDR3 DNA: TGTGCCAGCAGCTTACGTGGGGGGCACTGGTTGGGCACAGATACGCAGTATTTT.

The rearrangement joins TRBV4-3 to TRBJ2-2; TRBD2 agrees at 7 bases. Germline CDR1 is LGHNA and CDR2 is YSLEER. The CDR3 loop spans 15 amino acids. With V trimmed by 4 bases and J by 2 bases, 4 bases remained unmatched. CDR3 sequence (DNA): TGCGCCAGCAGCCGGGGGGGTACAAACACCGGGGAGCTGTTTTTT. Translating it yields CASSRGGTNTGELFF.